Here is one T cell receptor beta chain with its context. What antigen it recognizes has not been identified. No much larger clone is present one base from it, and per-base qualities are unavailable. This sample is drawn from a study of blood T cell repertoires in COVID-19 (dated by TCRdb to the early 2020s). For the wider study: Samples from collaborators originated in the United States, Italy and Spain and spanned both the acute and convalescent phases of COVID-19. Subjects who had been exposed to COVID-19, were actively infected with it, or had recovered from it provided the deeply sampled blood TCRbeta repertoires that made up the dataset. A de-identified subject ID, COVID-19 status, age in years and sex were almost always included in the sample metadata. Samples came from the ongoing ImmuneRACE study (first 160 participants) plus 1,254 subjects from 6 global collaborators. The material from the prospective study consisted of cDNA or gDNA derived from T cells, B-cell-depleted T cells, or PBMCs. Where available, HLA class I and class II types were taken from metadata supplied by the sample provider and were not determined by assay-based typing. The repertoires were released in a freely available public database intended as a resource for research on the immune response to SARS-CoV-2. Findings and caveats that apply to the study as a whole: How much clinical and demographic metadata was included differed by source and by participant, and the metadata was provided uncurated.

Each collaborating institution followed its own protocols to collect whole blood in K2EDTA tubes. Collaborator samples were shipped for TCRbeta analysis as frozen whole blood, isolated PBMCs, or DNA extracted from either sample type. The germline V gene specifies SGHRS as CDR1 and YFSETQ as CDR2. Trimming removed 4 bases from V and 1 base from J, leaving 8 bases between the germline ends. Including the terminal cysteine and phenylalanine, the CDR3 comprises 13 residues. Just the 39-base CDR3 DNA is kept, in frame starting at base 1. TCRbeta CDR3 regions were amplified from genomic DNA by means of the immunoSEQ Assay, a bias-controlled multiplex PCR. In the original analysis: Within the assay, amplification of reference gene primers was used to estimate how many nucleated cells each sample contained. To quantify the absolute abundance of each unique TCRbeta CDR3 rearrangement, sequence reads were collapsed and filtered. For each sample, productive Simpson clonality was calculated as the square root of Simpson's diversity index across productive rearrangements. What TCRdb holds here is the immuneACCESS table cut down to in-frame rearrangements. Part of the clones is not present; checked against another copy, under half of the missing clones reflect an unresolved V gene, and the others are unexplained. V and J calls plus clone size are reproduced from that table; the DNA served to infer D and trimming. This sample comprises some 460,000 clones, roughly 89% of them detected only once. 4.3% of the sample is taken by the ten largest.

The rearrangement combines TRBV5-1 with TRBJ2-5; the D gene is perhaps TRBD2, on 6 matching bases. The material sequenced was peripheral blood. The sequence was collected from a woman in her 30s with acute or convalescent COVID-19. Here is the DNA: TGCGCCAGCAGCCGGGGGTTCCAAGAGACCCAGTACTTC. This gives the protein CASSRGFQETQYF.